Below, 27 T cell receptor beta chains from the same sample are listed, as sequenced in a study of response to subunit inactivated influenza vaccine. TCRdb independently ran MiXCR on the RT-PCR reads; one entry per CDR3 protein. The profile covers approximately 290,000 distinct CDR3 sequences, with 22% appearing a single time and over 9% taken by the ten largest. Sequencing used PBMCs from blood, obtained around 22 months after vaccination. The source is a man between 50 and 69 years old who received an inactivated influenza vaccine.

The chain carries TRBV9 and TRBJ1-4; perhaps TRBD1 as D (6 bases). The ends were cut back, 0 bases at V and 3 bases at J, with 6 bases in the middle. The CDR3 length is 14 residues. From germline, CDR1 is SGDLS and CDR2 YYNGEE. CDR3 DNA: TGTGCCAGCAGCGTAGACAGGGCTAATGAAAAACTGTTTTTT. Protein product: CASSVDRANEKLFF.

This clonotype was seen ten or more times. The genes are TRBV2 and TRBJ2-7; D is ambiguous. Germline-derived CDR1 and CDR2 are SNHLY and FYNNEI. V gave up 4 bases and J gave up 3 bases, with 10 bases separating them. The CDR3 consists of 13 residues. CDR3 residues: CASSGTAGYEQYF. For the CDR3, the DNA is TGTGCCAGCAGTGGGACCGCCGGCTACGAGCAGTACTTC.

This clonotype has just a few counts. This may arise from a read error, as a much more abundant clone is one base away. This chain connects TRBV4-2 to TRBJ1-1; no clear D. Trimming took off 1 base at V and 1 base at J, with 4 bases between the two ends. The CDR3 sequence is 13 residues long. Germline CDR1 and CDR2: LGHNA and YNFKEQ. The CDR3 DNA sequence: TGTGCCAGCAGCCAAGGAGAGAACACTGAAGCTTTCTTT. This translates into CASSQGENTEAFF.

Written as DNA, the CDR3 is TGCAGTGCTAGGTGGGGTCATGACTACACCTTC. Encoded protein: CSARWGHDYTF. The chain couples TRBV20-1 to TRBJ1-2; D not resolved. CDR1 DFQATT and CDR2 SNEGSKA come from the germline V gene (reference sequence). V dropped 3 bases and J dropped 10 bases, with 12 bases sitting between them. The CDR3 loop spans 11 amino acids.

This clonotype was seen just once. The rearrangement joins TRBV10-1 to TRBJ1-1; no definite D call. V was cut by 0 bases and J by 11 bases, with 10 bases left in between. This CDR3 is built from 12 residues. CDR1 is WNHNN, CDR2 SYGVQD, per germline (reference sequence). CDR3 nucleotide sequence: TGCGCCAGCAGTGAGTCGACCGGATGGGCTTTCTTT. It specifies CASSESTGWAFF.

The J gene is TRBJ2-3, the V gene TRBV12-3 or TRBV12-4, with D possibly TRBD1 on 5 matching bases. The CDR3 has 13 amino acids. Trimming removed 2 bases at V and 9 bases at J, with 12 bases between. CDR3 sequence (DNA): TGTGCCAGCAGTTTATACAGGCGCCCGACGCAGTATTTT. This translates into CASSLYRRPTQYF.

This chain connects TRBV27 to TRBJ1-6; a weak D match, TRBD1 (6 bases). In germline, CDR1 is MNHEY, CDR2 SMNVEV (reference sequence). This CDR3 spans 16 amino acids. Trimming shortened V by 6 bases and J by 8 bases, and 20 bases separated the two germline ends. The CDR3 nucleotides are TGTGCCAGCAGGCGTTCCGCGGACAGTTATCATTCACCCCTCCACTTT. This encodes CASRRSADSYHSPLHF.

The chain couples TRBV23-1 to TRBJ2-1; the D call may be TRBD1 or TRBD2 (5 bases each). TRBV23-1 is recorded as an ORF, its role being uncertain. The CDR3 contains 15 residues. V was pared by 3 bases and J by 9 bases, with 18 bases between. The CDR3 nucleotides read TGCGCCAGCAGTCACCCCACCTCAGGGAGTTCTGAGCAGTTCTTC. Translated: CASSHPTSGSSEQFF.

This clonotype was seen only a few times. The chain joins TRBV20-1 to TRBJ1-1; D not certain. The V gene's germline CDR1 is DFQATT and CDR2 SNEGSKA (reference sequence). The CDR3 runs to 14 residues. V was trimmed by 0 bases and J by 3 bases, leaving 11 bases between them. The CDR3 DNA reads TGCAGTGCTAGAGACTTCGGGCGTTACACTGAAGCTTTCTTT. Protein: CSARDFGRYTEAFF.

This clonotype was seen repeatedly, ten times or more. The CDR3 DNA is TGTGCCAGCAGCTCCGGTCTTCTGGCGGGAGCCTGGACAGATACGCAGTATTTT. Amino acid sequence: CASSSGLLAGAWTDTQYF. J is TRBJ2-3 and V is TRBV7-8; TRBD2 agrees at 7 bases. CDR1 and CDR2 from the germline V gene are SGHVS and FQNEAQ. The V and J ends lost 4 bases and 3 bases, in that order; junction bases with no gene match: 16. The CDR3 covers 18 residues.

This clonotype has at least ten counts. V is TRBV12-3 or TRBV12-4 and J is TRBJ1-1; 10 nucleotides align to TRBD1. The junction had 10 bases not matched to a gene; V was cut back by 10 bases and J by 8 bases. The CDR3 is 13 residues long. The CDR3 sequence: CATGTGADREAFF. The DNA of the CDR3 is TGTGCCACCGGGACAGGGGCCGACAGGGAAGCTTTCTTT.

This clonotype was detected many times. The J gene is TRBJ1-1, the V gene TRBV4-2; D is ambiguous. CDR3 length: 14 amino acids. Trimming stripped 0 bases from V and 1 base from J, with 6 bases between. CDR1 is LGHNA, CDR2 YNFKEQ, per germline. The CDR3 loop is CASSQDVKNTEAFF. The CDR3 DNA sequence: TGTGCCAGCAGCCAAGACGTCAAGAACACTGAAGCTTTCTTT.

The chain carries TRBV5-1 and TRBJ1-2, with unresolved D. V lost 0 bases to trimming and J lost 8 bases, with 14 bases between them. This CDR3 has 14 amino acids. The germline CDR1 and CDR2 sequences are SGHRS and YFSETQ. CDR3 nucleotides: TGCGCCAGCAGCTTGGAACAGTCGGGTCACGGCTACACCTTC. It encodes CASSLEQSGHGYTF.

The chain links TRBV6-1 to TRBJ2-7, with 9 bases identical to TRBD1. The V and J ends lost 9 bases and 0 bases, in that order; junction bases with no gene match: 9. Germline V CDR1 and CDR2: MNHNS, SASEGT. The CDR3 is 15 residues long. The CDR3 DNA is TGTGCCAGTCCAGATACAGGGGGCGCCTCCTACGAGCAGTACTTC. Residues: CASPDTGGASYEQYF.

The table lists this clonotype with a few counts. The rearrangement joins TRBV19 to TRBJ1-5; D is unresolved. The germline V gene has CDR1 LNHDA and CDR2 SQIVND (reference sequence). V was pared by 5 bases and J by 0 bases, with 11 bases between. CDR3 length: 15 amino acids. The CDR3 DNA reads TGTGCCAGTAGTGTCCCAAGGCCTAGCAATCAGCCCCAGCATTTT. Translation: CASSVPRPSNQPQHF. Complete variable domain (other parts from reference TRBV19 and TRBJ1-5): DGGITQSPKYLFRKEGQNVTLSCEQNLNHDAMYWYRQDPGQGLRLIYYSQIVNDFQKGDIAEGYSVSREKKESFPLTVTSAQKNPTAFYLCASSVPRPSNQPQHFGDGTRLSIL.

V usage is TRBV12-3 or TRBV12-4 and J usage is TRBJ1-1; D is unclear. Trimming left V 3 bases short and J 6 bases short, with 11 bases between. The CDR3 extends over 13 amino acids. This chain's CDR3 is CASSFRPVAEAFF. The DNA of the CDR3 is TGTGCCAGCAGTTTCCGACCAGTCGCTGAAGCTTTCTTT.

V usage is TRBV6-1 and J usage is TRBJ1-1; D uncertain. V was cut by 5 bases and J by 0 bases, with 7 bases left in between. In germline, CDR1 is MNHNS, CDR2 SASEGT. CDR3 size: 13 residues. For the CDR3, the DNA is TGTGCCAGCAGTCATAAAGTGAACACTGAAGCTTTCTTT. The encoded protein is CASSHKVNTEAFF.

Only a few counts were recorded for this clonotype. The chain couples TRBV28 to TRBJ2-1; D is perhaps TRBD1 (5 bases). This CDR3 contains 15 residues. Per the germline V gene, CDR1 is MDHEN and CDR2 is SYDVKM. The V end lost 2 bases, the J end lost 4 bases, and 12 bases lay between the germline ends. In DNA, the CDR3 is TGTGCCAGCAGTTTAGTGGGGCTTGGATACAATGAGCAGTTCTTC. Encoded protein: CASSLVGLGYNEQFF.

The chain employs TRBV27 and TRBJ2-4; a weak D match, TRBD2 (5 bases). V was clipped by 2 bases and J by 2 bases, with 10 bases between them. CDR1 and CDR2 from the germline V gene are MNHEY and SMNVEV (reference sequence). The CDR3 runs to 15 residues. CDR3 DNA: TGTGCCAGCAGTTTAGGGTCGGGAACCAAAAACATTCAGTACTTC. Its protein product is CASSLGSGTKNIQYF.

The chain is built from TRBV6-2 or TRBV6-3 and TRBJ1-4, with D uncertain. V was trimmed by 6 bases and J by 5 bases, leaving 13 bases between them. The CDR3 runs 14 residues. The germline V gene encodes CDR1 MNHEY and CDR2 SVGEGT. CDR3 loop: CASRTRRTNEKLFF. The CDR3 DNA sequence: TGTGCCAGCAGGACTCGACGGACGAATGAAAAACTGTTTTTT.

V usage is TRBV7-2 and J usage is TRBJ2-7, with 9 nucleotides matching TRBD2. The CDR3 runs 14 residues. The germline gives CDR1 SGHTA, CDR2 FQGNSA. Losses at the gene ends were 5 bases for V and 2 bases for J; bases not matched to a gene: 4. The CDR3 DNA reads as TGTGCCAGCAGCCCGACTAGCGGTACCTACGAGCAGTACTTC. Translated, it gives CASSPTSGTYEQYF. Filled out from reference TRBV7-2 and TRBJ2-7, the complete variable domain reads GAGVSQSPSNKVTEKGKDVELRCDPISGHTALYWYRQSLGQGLEFLIYFQGNSAPDKSGLPSDRFSAERTGGSVSTLTIQRTQQEDSAVYLCASSPTSGTYEQYFGPGTRLTVT.

This clonotype has only a few counts. The J gene is TRBJ1-1, the V gene TRBV29-1, with 7 bases that match TRBD1. In germline, CDR1 is SQVTM, CDR2 ANQGSEA. The junction had 4 bases not matched to a gene; V was cut back by 7 bases and J by 5 bases. This CDR3 is 11 amino acids long. CDR3 coding DNA: TGCAGCGGAGGGACAGTAACTGAAGCTTTCTTT. It is translated as CSGGTVTEAFF.

The chain uses TRBV5-1 and TRBJ2-5, with D tentatively TRBD2 (5 bases). V lost 4 bases and J 2 bases, leaving 15 bases between the germline ends. Germline V gives CDR1 SGHRS, CDR2 YFSETQ. The CDR3 spans 15 residues. The CDR3 is CASSRLPGRQETQYF. The CDR3 DNA sequence: TGCGCCAGCAGCCGATTACCGGGGAGACAAGAGACCCAGTACTTC.

This clonotype has a handful of counts. The chain has TRBV7-8 and TRBJ1-4, with D perhaps TRBD1 (6 bases). This CDR3 region has 16 residues. V was cut by 8 bases and J by 2 bases, with 18 bases left in between. CDR1 and CDR2 from the germline V gene are SGHVS and FQNEAQ. The CDR3 region has the DNA TGTGCCAGCCATAAGGGTCGGGGGGCCACTAATGAAAAACTGTTTTTT. Its protein product is CASHKGRGATNEKLFF.

This clonotype was recorded a few times. The rearrangement joins TRBV3-1 to TRBJ1-1; weak D call: TRBD1 (6 bases). The CDR3 has 15 amino acids. Trimming left V 2 bases short and J 0 bases short, with 10 bases between. CDR1 and CDR2 from the germline V gene are LGHDT and YNNKEL (reference sequence). DNA for the CDR3: TGTGCCAGCAGCCAACCGGACAGAATGAACACTGAAGCTTTCTTT. Its translation: CASSQPDRMNTEAFF.

The V call is TRBV29-1, the J call TRBJ1-2; weak D call: TRBD1 (5 bases). Germline CDR1 SQVTM, CDR2 ANQGSEA. This CDR3 region has 15 residues. Trimming left V 7 bases short and J 6 bases short, with 24 bases between. The CDR3: CSASTGGGRRDGYTF. The CDR3 nucleotides read TGCAGCGCCAGCACCGGGGGGGGAAGGCGGGATGGCTACACCTTC.

This clonotype was seen ten or more times. The V call is TRBV20-1, the J call TRBJ1-5; 9 bases fit TRBD1. V lost 5 bases and J lost 16; bases outside the gene matches: 9. The CDR3 has 11 amino acids. Germline CDR1 and CDR2: DFQATT and SNEGSKA (reference sequence). The CDR3 spells CSAVRDRVHHF. In nucleotides, the CDR3 is TGCAGTGCTGTCCGGGACAGGGTTCATCATTTT.